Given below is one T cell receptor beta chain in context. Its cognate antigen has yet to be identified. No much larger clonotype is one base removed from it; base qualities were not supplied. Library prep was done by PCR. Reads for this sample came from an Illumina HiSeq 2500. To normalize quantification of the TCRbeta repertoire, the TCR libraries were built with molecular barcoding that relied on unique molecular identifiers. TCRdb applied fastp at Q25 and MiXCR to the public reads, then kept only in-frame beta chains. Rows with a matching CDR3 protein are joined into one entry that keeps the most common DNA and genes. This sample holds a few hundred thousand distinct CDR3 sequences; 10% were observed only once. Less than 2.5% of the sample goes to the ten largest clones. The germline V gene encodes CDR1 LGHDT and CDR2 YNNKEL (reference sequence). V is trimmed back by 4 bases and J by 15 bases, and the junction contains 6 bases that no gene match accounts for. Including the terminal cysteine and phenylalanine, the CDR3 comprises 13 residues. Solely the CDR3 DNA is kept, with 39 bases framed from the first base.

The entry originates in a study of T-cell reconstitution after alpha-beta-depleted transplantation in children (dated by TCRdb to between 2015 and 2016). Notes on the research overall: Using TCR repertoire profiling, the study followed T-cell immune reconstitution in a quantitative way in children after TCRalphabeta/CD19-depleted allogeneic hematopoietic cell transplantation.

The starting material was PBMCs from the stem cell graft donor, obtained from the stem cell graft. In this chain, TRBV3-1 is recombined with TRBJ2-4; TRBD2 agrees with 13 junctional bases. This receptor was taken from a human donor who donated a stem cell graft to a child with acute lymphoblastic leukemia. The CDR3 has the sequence CASSPWGLAGPYF. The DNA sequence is TGTGCCAGCAGCCCCTGGGGACTAGCGGGACCGTACTTC.